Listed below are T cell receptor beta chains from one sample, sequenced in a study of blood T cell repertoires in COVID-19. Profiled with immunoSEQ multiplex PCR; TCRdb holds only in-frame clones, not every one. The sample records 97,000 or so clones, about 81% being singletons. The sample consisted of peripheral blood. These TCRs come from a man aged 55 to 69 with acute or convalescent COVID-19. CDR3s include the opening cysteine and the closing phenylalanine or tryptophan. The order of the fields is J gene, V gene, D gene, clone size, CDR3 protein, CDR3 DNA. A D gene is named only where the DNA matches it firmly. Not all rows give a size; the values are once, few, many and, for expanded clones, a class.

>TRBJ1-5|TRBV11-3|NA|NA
CASSLSREQPQHF
TGTGCCAGCAGCTTATCCAGGGAACAGCCCCAGCATTTT
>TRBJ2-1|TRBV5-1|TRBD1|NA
CASSFGTGSSYNEQFF
TGCGCCAGCAGCTTCGGGACAGGGAGCTCCTACAATGAGCAGTTCTTC
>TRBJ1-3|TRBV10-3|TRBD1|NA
CAIRGQAYENTIYF
TGTGCCATCAGAGGACAGGCGTATGAAAACACCATATATTTT
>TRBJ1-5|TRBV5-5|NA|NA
CASSAGGGGQPQHF
TGTGCCAGCAGCGCAGGAGGGGGGGGACAGCCCCAGCATTTT
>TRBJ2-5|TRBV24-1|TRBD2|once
CATEGNSGRETQYF
TGTGCCACCGAGGGTAATAGCGGGAGAGAGACCCAGTACTTC
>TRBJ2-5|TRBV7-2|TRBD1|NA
CASSFRQGAQETQYF
TGTGCCAGCAGCTTTAGACAGGGGGCCCAGGAGACCCAGTACTTC
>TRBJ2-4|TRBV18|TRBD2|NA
CASSPQLAGLAKNIQYF
TGTGCCAGCTCACCACAGTTAGCGGGGCTAGCCAAAAACATTCAGTACTTC
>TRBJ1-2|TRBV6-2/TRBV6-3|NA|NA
CASSYPGSVRGYTF
TGTGCCAGCAGTTACCCGGGATCTGTGCGAGGCTACACCTTC
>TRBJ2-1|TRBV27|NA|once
CASSLGVVIQTYNEQFF
TGTGCCAGCAGTTTGGGAGTGGTCATCCAAACCTACAATGAGCAGTTCTTC
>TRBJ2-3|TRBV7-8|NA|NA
CASSLQSGFTDTQYF
TGTGCCAGCAGCTTACAGAGCGGATTCACAGATACGCAGTATTTT
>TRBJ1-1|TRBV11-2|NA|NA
CASSLGGTAEAFF
TGTGCCAGCAGCTTAGGCGGCACCGCTGAAGCTTTCTTT
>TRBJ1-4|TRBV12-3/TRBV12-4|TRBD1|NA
CASGLDRVEKLFF
TGTGCCAGCGGTCTGGACAGGGTTGAAAAACTGTTTTTT
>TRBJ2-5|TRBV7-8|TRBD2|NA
CASRRLGLAGRKETQYF
TGTGCCAGCAGGCGACTCGGACTAGCGGGGAGAAAAGAGACCCAGTACTTC
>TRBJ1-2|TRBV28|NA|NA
CASKRQGYTF
TGTGCCAGCAAACGACAGGGCTACACCTTC
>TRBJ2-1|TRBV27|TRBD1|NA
CASSSRDSLYNEQFF
TGTGCCAGCAGTTCTCGGGACAGTTTATACAATGAGCAGTTCTTC
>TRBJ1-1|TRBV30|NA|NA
CAWGRNQRTEAFF
TGTGCCTGGGGGCGCAACCAGAGGACTGAAGCTTTCTTT
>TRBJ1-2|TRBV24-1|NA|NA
CATGDSNYGYTF
TGTGCCACAGGGGACTCAAACTATGGCTACACCTTC
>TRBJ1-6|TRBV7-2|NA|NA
CASSFLNSPLHF
TGTGCCAGCAGCTTCCTGAATTCACCCCTCCACTTT
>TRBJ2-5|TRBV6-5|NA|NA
CASKWQETQYF
TGTGCCAGCAAGTGGCAGGAGACCCAGTACTTC
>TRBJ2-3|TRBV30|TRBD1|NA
CALNLRDRGTTDTQYF
TGTGCCTTAAACCTCCGGGACAGGGGTACCACAGATACGCAGTATTTT
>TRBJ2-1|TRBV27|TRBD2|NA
CASTLGGLAGNEQFF
TGTGCCAGCACCCTCGGGGGACTAGCGGGAAATGAGCAGTTCTTC
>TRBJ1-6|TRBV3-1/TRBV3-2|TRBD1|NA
CASRIGTGGSPLHF
TGTGCCAGCAGGATCGGGACAGGAGGTTCACCCCTCCACTTT
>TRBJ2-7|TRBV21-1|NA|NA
CASSKASGGSSYEQYF
TGTGCCAGCAGCAAAGCTAGCGGGGGCTCCTCCTACGAGCAGTACTTC
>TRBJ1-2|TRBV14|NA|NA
CASSQVFGESGYTF
TGTGCCAGCAGCCAGGTTTTCGGGGAGAGCGGCTACACCTTC
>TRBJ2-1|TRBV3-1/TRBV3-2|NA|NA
CASSQLAGEQFF
TGTGCCAGCAGCCAACTAGCCGGTGAGCAGTTCTTC
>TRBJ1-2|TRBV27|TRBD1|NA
CASRLQGDNYGYTF
TGTGCCAGCAGGCTGCAGGGGGATAACTATGGCTACACCTTC
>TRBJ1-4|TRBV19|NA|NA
CASSIGGGYEKLFF
TGTGCCAGTAGTATCGGGGGAGGTTATGAAAAACTGTTTTTT
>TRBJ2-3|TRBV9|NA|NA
CASSVETGVADTQYF
TGTGCCAGCAGCGTAGAGACGGGAGTGGCAGATACGCAGTATTTT
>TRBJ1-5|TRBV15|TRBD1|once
CATSRKTGGSNQPQHF
TGTGCCACCAGCAGAAAAACAGGGGGTAGCAATCAGCCCCAGCATTTT
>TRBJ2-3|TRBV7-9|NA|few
CASSLRRRGTDTQYF
TGTGCCAGCAGCTTGCGCCGGAGAGGCACAGATACGCAGTATTTT
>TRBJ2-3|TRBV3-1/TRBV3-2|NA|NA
CASSLELAAYTDTQYF
TGTGCCAGCAGCCTTGAATTGGCGGCATACACAGATACGCAGTATTTT
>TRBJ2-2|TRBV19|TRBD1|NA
CASSNSGGGTGELFF
TGTGCCAGTAGTAACTCAGGGGGTGGTACCGGGGAGCTGTTTTTT
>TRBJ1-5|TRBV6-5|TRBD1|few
CATGANQPQHF
TGTGCAACAGGGGCCAATCAGCCCCAGCATTTT
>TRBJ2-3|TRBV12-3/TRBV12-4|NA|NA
CASSHLERDTQYF
TGTGCCAGCAGCCACTTGGAGCGGGATACGCAGTATTTT
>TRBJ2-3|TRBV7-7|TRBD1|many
CASSLGDRGSDTQYF
TGTGCTAGCAGCTTAGGGGACAGGGGGTCAGATACGCAGTATTTT
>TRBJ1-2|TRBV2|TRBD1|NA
CASSVGQANYGYTF
TGTGCCAGCAGTGTGGGACAGGCCAACTATGGCTACACCTTC
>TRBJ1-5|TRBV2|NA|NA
CASSVQKMNNQPQHF
TGTGCCAGCAGTGTTCAGAAAATGAACAATCAGCCCCAGCATTTT
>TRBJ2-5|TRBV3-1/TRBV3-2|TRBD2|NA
CASSLGTTQETQYF
TGTGCCAGCAGCCTCGGGACTACCCAAGAGACCCAGTACTTC
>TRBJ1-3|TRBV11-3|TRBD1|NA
CASSTDRAPRNTIYF
TGTGCCAGCAGCACTGACAGGGCTCCAAGAAACACCATATATTTT
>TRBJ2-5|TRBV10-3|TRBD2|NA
CAISDPGLAGQETQYF
TGTGCCATCAGTGACCCGGGACTAGCGGGCCAAGAGACCCAGTACTTC
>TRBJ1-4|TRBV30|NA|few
CACTSGTLNEKLFF
TGTGCCTGTACCTCCGGGACATTGAATGAAAAACTGTTTTTT
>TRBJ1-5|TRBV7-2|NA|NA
CASSFTEQPQHF
TGTGCCAGCAGCTTTACAGAGCAGCCCCAGCATTTT
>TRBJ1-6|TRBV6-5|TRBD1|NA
CASSYFSRTGGSPLHF
TGTGCCAGCAGTTACTTCTCCAGGACAGGTGGTTCACCCCTCCACTTT
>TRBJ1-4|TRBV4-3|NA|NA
CASSQGPGDRKLFF
TGCGCCAGCAGCCAGGGACCAGGGGATCGAAAACTGTTTTTT
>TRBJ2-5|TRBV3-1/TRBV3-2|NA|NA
CASSYGTQKETQYF
TGTGCCAGCAGCTATGGGACTCAAAAAGAGACCCAGTACTTC
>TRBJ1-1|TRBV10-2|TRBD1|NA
CASRTGDTEAFF
TGCGCCAGCCGAACAGGGGACACTGAAGCTTTCTTT
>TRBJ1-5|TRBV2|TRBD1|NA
CASSAPGQGRYQPQHF
TGTGCCAGCAGTGCACCGGGACAGGGGCGCTATCAGCCCCAGCATTTT
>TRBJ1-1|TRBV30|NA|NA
CAWSQTENTEAFF
TGTGCCTGGAGCCAGACAGAGAACACTGAAGCTTTCTTT
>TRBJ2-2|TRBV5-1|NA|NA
CASSLAETGELFF
TGCGCCAGCAGCTTGGCGGAGACCGGGGAGCTGTTTTTT
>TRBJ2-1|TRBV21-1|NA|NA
CASRVGRQTGSSYNEQFF
TGTGCCTCCAGGGTAGGGCGACAGACAGGGAGCTCCTACAATGAGCAGTTCTTC
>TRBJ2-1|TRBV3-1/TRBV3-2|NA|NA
CASSQEVQGANEQFF
TGTGCCAGCAGCCAAGAGGTTCAGGGTGCCAATGAGCAGTTCTTC
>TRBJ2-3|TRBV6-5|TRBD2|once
CASTPSGGALDTQYF
TGTGCCAGCACCCCTAGCGGGGGGGCCTTAGATACGCAGTATTTT
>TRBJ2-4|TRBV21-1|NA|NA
CASRPKGAGKNIQYF
TGTGCCAGCAGACCAAAGGGGGCAGGGAAAAACATTCAGTACTTC
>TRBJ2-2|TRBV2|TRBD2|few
CASSWTSGSFGELFF
TGTGCCAGCAGTTGGACTAGCGGGAGTTTTGGGGAGCTGTTTTTT
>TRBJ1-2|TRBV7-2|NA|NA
CASSSGTRSRGYTF
TGTGCCAGCAGCTCTGGGACACGTTCAAGGGGCTACACCTTC
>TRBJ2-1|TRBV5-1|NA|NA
CASSLDGYNEQFF
TGCGCCAGCAGCCTGGACGGGTACAATGAGCAGTTCTTC
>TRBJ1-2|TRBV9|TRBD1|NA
CASSVEGGQYGYTF
TGTGCCAGCAGCGTAGAGGGGGGACAGTATGGCTACACCTTC
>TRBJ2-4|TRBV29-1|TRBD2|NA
CSVKLAGGDIQYF
TGCAGCGTGAAACTAGCGGGAGGCGACATTCAGTACTTC
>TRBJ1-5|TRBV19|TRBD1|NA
CASSTPGQIQPQHF
TGTGCCAGTTCTACTCCGGGACAGATTCAGCCCCAGCATTTT
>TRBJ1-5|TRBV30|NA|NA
CAWSNGDQPQHF
TGTGCCTGGAGTAACGGGGATCAGCCCCAGCATTTT